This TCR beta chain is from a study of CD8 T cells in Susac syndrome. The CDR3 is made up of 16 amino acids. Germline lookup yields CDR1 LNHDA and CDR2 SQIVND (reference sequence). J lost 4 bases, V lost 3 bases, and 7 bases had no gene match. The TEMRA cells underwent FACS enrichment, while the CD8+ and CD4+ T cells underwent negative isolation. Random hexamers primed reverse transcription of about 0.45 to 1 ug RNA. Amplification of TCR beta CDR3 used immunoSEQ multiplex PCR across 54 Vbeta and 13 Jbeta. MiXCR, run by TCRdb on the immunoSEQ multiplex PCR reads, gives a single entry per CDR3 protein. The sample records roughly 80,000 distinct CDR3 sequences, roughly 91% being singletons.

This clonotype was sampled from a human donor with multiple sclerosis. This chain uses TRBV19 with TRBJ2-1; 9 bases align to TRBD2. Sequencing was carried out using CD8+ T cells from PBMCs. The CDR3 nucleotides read TGTGCCAGTAGTATTGTAGCGGGGGACAGTTACAATGAGCAGTTCTTC. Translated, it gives CASSIVAGDSYNEQFF. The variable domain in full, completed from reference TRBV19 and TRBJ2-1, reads DGGITQSPKYLFRKEGQNVTLSCEQNLNHDAMYWYRQDPGQGLRLIYYSQIVNDFQKGDIAEGYSVSREKKESFPLTVTSAQKNPTAFYLCASSIVAGDSYNEQFFGPGTRLTVL.